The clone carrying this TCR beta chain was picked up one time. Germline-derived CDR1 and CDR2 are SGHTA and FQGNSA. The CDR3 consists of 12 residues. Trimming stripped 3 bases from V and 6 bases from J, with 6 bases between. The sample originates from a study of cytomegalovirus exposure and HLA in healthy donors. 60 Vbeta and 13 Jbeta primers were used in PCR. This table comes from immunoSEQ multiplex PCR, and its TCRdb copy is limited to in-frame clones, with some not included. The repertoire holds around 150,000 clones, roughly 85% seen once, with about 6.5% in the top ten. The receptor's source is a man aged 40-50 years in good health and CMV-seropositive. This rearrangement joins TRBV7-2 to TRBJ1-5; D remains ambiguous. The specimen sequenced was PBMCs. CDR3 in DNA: TGTGCCAGCAGCTTGAACAGTCAGCCCCAGCATTTT. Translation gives CASSLNSQPQHF.